This T cell receptor beta chain was captured by sequencing in a study of blood T cell repertoires in COVID-19. Across the whole study: Specimens from acute and convalescent COVID-19 originated in the United States, Italy and Spain. In each case, the material was cDNA or gDNA derived from T cells, B-cell-depleted T cells, or PBMCs.

The germline V gene encodes CDR1 MNHEY and CDR2 SVGEGT. V lost 4 bases to trimming and J lost 5 bases, with 9 bases between them. The CDR3 loop spans 12 amino acids. Source study methods: The assay estimated nucleated cells by amplifying reference gene primers. Some clones are missing from TCRdb's copy, which holds only in-frame ones; the method was immunoSEQ multiplex PCR. The D gene and trimming were derived from the DNA, and the V and J assignments and clone size from that table. The repertoire holds tens of thousands of clones, with over 65% as singletons. The table lists this clone with a few counts.

This sequence was found in a woman between 70 and 85 years old with acute or convalescent COVID-19. The V and J genes are TRBV6-2 or TRBV6-3 and TRBJ2-7, with a weak D call TRBD2 (6 bases). The sample was peripheral blood. CDR3: CASSFWGDEQYF. In DNA, the CDR3 is TGTGCCAGCAGTTTCTGGGGGGACGAGCAGTACTTC.